Listed below are T cell receptor beta chains from one sample, sequenced in a study of blood T cell repertoires in COVID-19. Here immunoSEQ multiplex PCR was the method, and the copy in TCRdb shows in-frame clones only, minus some. Seen here are approximately 220,000 clones, 85% to 90% observed once, and the top ten hold 1.2%. Material for sequencing was PBMCs or T cells enriched from blood (not recorded which). All receptors derive from a man aged 25-45 years who had recovered from COVID-19. Both conserved end residues are part of each CDR3. Fields, in order: D gene, V gene, clone size, J gene, CDR3 DNA, CDR3 protein. D genes are given only for firm matches. Expanded clones are given a class, and other clones once, few, many or no size at all.

>TRBD2|TRBV2|.|TRBJ2-1
TGTGCCAGCAGTCCCTTGGGACTACACTCCTACAATGAGCAGTTCTTC
CASSPLGLHSYNEQFF
>.|TRBV10-3|.|TRBJ2-7
TGTGCCTCCCAAAGAGACAGGATCTACGAGCAGTACTTC
CASQRDRIYEQYF
>.|TRBV6-2/TRBV6-3|few|TRBJ2-1
TGTGCCAGCAGCCCCGGGACTCAAACCTACAATGAGCAGTTCTTC
CASSPGTQTYNEQFF
>.|TRBV2|.|TRBJ1-6
TGTGCCCGCACCGCACGGGGTTCGAGGGATTCACCCCTCCACTTT
CARTARGSRDSPLHF
>TRBD1|TRBV11-3|.|TRBJ1-2
TGTGCCAGCAGCACCGGGACAGGCTATGGCTACACCTTC
CASSTGTGYGYTF
>.|TRBV23-1|.|TRBJ1-5
TGCGCCAGCAGTCAATCCCGACCGTTGTCGGGTCAGCCCCAGCATTTT
CASSQSRPLSGQPQHF
>TRBD1|TRBV6-2/TRBV6-3|once|TRBJ1-5
TGTGCCAGCAGTTACAGGGGGCGTTTGGGCAATCAGCCCCAGCATTTT
CASSYRGRLGNQPQHF
>.|TRBV19|once|TRBJ2-3
TGTGCCAGTAGCCCGACAGGCACAGATACGCAGTATTTT
CASSPTGTDTQYF
>TRBD1|TRBV7-9|.|TRBJ1-6
TGTGCCAGCAGCTTCACAGGGGGCGATTCACCCCTCCACTTT
CASSFTGGDSPLHF
>.|TRBV2|.|TRBJ1-6
TGTGCCGGAAACAGGGTTGTAGGGAATTCACCCCTCCACTTT
CAGNRVVGNSPLHF
>TRBD1|TRBV27|.|TRBJ2-2
TGTGCCAGCAGCCAACCGTCGGGACAGGGGAACACCGGGGAGCTGTTTTTT
CASSQPSGQGNTGELFF
>.|TRBV3-1/TRBV3-2|.|TRBJ1-1
TGTGCCAGCAGCCGTCGATTCAGGGACTACACTGAAGCTTTCTTT
CASSRRFRDYTEAFF
>TRBD2|TRBV18|.|TRBJ2-3
TGTGCCAGCTCACCACCGCTTTTTCTAGCGGGAGGGCTCCGGTGGCCAGATACGCAGTATTTT
CASSPPLFLAGGLRWPDTQYF
>.|TRBV2|.|TRBJ1-2
TGTGCCAGCAGTGGTGGGGACATAACCTATGGCTACACCTTC
CASSGGDITYGYTF
>.|TRBV6-5|.|TRBJ2-5
TGTGCCAGCAGTTCCTTCGGGAGTCCACAAGAGACCCAGTACTTC
CASSSFGSPQETQYF
>.|TRBV7-2|.|TRBJ2-2
TGTGCCAGCAGCTTAGTAAGGGGGGGCCCCGGGGAGCTGTTTTTT
CASSLVRGGPGELFF
>.|TRBV5-6|.|TRBJ1-3
TGTGCCAGCAGCTTGGCCACTGCAGGGCTAGGAAACACCATATATTTT
CASSLATAGLGNTIYF
>TRBD1|TRBV5-1|.|TRBJ2-7
TGCGCCAGCAGGTTGGACCCGGGACAGGGGGGCGAGCAGTACTTC
CASRLDPGQGGEQYF
>.|TRBV25-1|.|TRBJ2-3
TGTGCCAGCAGTGTTAGCGGAGGGAGCACAGATACGCAGTATTTT
CASSVSGGSTDTQYF
>TRBD1|TRBV25-1|.|TRBJ1-1
TGTGCCAGCAGTGAGACAGGGGTGAACACTGAAGCTTTCTTT
CASSETGVNTEAFF
>TRBD1|TRBV27|.|TRBJ1-4
TGTGCCAGCAGCCTCGCACCGGGTCACAGGGGTGAAAAACTGTTTTTT
CASSLAPGHRGEKLFF
>.|TRBV7-6|.|TRBJ1-6
TGTGCCAGCAGCGTAATGGCCGGGACATATAATTCACCCCTCCACTTT
CASSVMAGTYNSPLHF
>.|TRBV25-1|.|TRBJ1-5
TGTGCCAGCACCAAAGGACTCGGGCAGCCCCAGCATTTT
CASTKGLGQPQHF
>.|TRBV6-2/TRBV6-3|few|TRBJ2-3
TGTGCCAGCAGCCTACGGGAGACGGACACAGATACGCAGTATTTT
CASSLRETDTDTQYF
>TRBD1|TRBV5-1|.|TRBJ2-5
TGCGCCAGCAGCCCTGGGGGACAGGGGCAAGAGACCCAGTACTTC
CASSPGGQGQETQYF
>TRBD1|TRBV9|.|TRBJ1-6
TGTGCCAGCAGCGTAGAAGGGACAGGGGTTTCCTATAATTCACCCCTCCACTTT
CASSVEGTGVSYNSPLHF
>.|TRBV11-2|.|TRBJ2-5
TGTGCCAGCAGCTTGAGCCGGGAGACCCAGTACTTC
CASSLSRETQYF
>TRBD1|TRBV9|.|TRBJ1-2
TGTGCCAGCAGCGTAGAGGGGACAGGTGCTAACTATGGCTACACCTTC
CASSVEGTGANYGYTF
>.|TRBV2|.|TRBJ1-6
TGTGCCAGCACGGCGGGTTATAATTCACCCCTCCACTTT
CASTAGYNSPLHF
>.|TRBV5-4|.|TRBJ1-2
TGTGCCAGCAGCTCAACCGGGGGGGACTATGGCTACACCTTC
CASSSTGGDYGYTF
>TRBD2|TRBV16|.|TRBJ2-3
TGTGCCAGCAGCCATACTAGCGGGAGCACAGATACGCAGTATTTT
CASSHTSGSTDTQYF
>TRBD2|TRBV30|.|TRBJ2-5
TGTGCCTGGAGTGTACCCTTGGCGGGGGGGCGAGAGACCCAGTACTTC
CAWSVPLAGGRETQYF
>.|TRBV6-1|.|TRBJ1-4
TGTGCCAGCACCAGGGGAAATGAAAAACTGTTTTTT
CASTRGNEKLFF
>.|TRBV9|.|TRBJ1-5
TGTGCCAGCAGCGTAGGGGGAGTCAATCAGCCCCAGCATTTT
CASSVGGVNQPQHF
>.|TRBV15|.|TRBJ2-1
TGTGCCACCAGCTGGGGGGTTAATGAGCAGTTCTTC
CATSWGVNEQFF
>.|TRBV3-1/TRBV3-2|.|TRBJ1-6
TGTGCCAGCAGCCCATTCCCGAGTTCACCCCTCCACTTT
CASSPFPSSPLHF
>.|TRBV29-1|few|TRBJ2-2
TGCAGCGTTGAAGATCTTGACACCGGGGAGCTGTTTTTT
CSVEDLDTGELFF
>TRBD1|TRBV6-5|.|TRBJ1-3
TGTGCCAGCAGTAAACAGGGGGCTAGAAACACCATATATTTT
CASSKQGARNTIYF
>.|TRBV7-9|few|TRBJ1-6
TGTGCCAGCAGCTTAGCGTTGGGGGGGGAGGTTTCACCCCTCCACTTT
CASSLALGGEVSPLHF
>.|TRBV4-3|.|TRBJ1-6
TGCGCCAGCAGCCAAGTGCAGGGGTTAGGGGATTCACCCCTCCACTTT
CASSQVQGLGDSPLHF
>TRBD2|TRBV15|.|TRBJ2-1
TGTGCCACCAGCAGAGACGGGATGAAGCGGGGAACCTACAATGAGCAGTTCTTC
CATSRDGMKRGTYNEQFF
>TRBD1|TRBV19|.|TRBJ2-7
TGTGCCAGTAGTATTGGACAGGGGACCCCCTACGAGCAGTACTTC
CASSIGQGTPYEQYF
>.|TRBV18|.|TRBJ2-7
TGTGCCAGCTCACCCCGGTCGGGGCGCGGGGCCTACGAGCAGTACTTC
CASSPRSGRGAYEQYF
>.|TRBV4-3|.|TRBJ1-6
TGCGCCAGCAGCCAAGATTGGCAGGGGCCAAATTCACCCCTCCACTTT
CASSQDWQGPNSPLHF
>.|TRBV30|.|TRBJ2-5
TGTGCCTGGAACAGGTTCCAAGAGACCCAGTACTTC
CAWNRFQETQYF
>TRBD1|TRBV6-5|few|TRBJ1-1
TGTGCCAGCAGGAGGACAGGGGTTTTCACTGAAGCTTTCTTT
CASRRTGVFTEAFF
>TRBD2|TRBV4-2|.|TRBJ2-1
TGTGCCAGCAGCCACCGACTAGCGGGGGGAACTAGGGATGAGCAGTTCTTC
CASSHRLAGGTRDEQFF
>.|TRBV29-1|.|TRBJ1-2
TGCAGCGTTGAAGCAACGGGTTCCTATGGCTACACCTTC
CSVEATGSYGYTF